This T cell receptor (beta chain) stems from a study of blood T cell repertoires in COVID-19. Whole-study context: Cohort 3 donors counted as recovered after two negative PCRs, clearance, or resolved symptoms. PBMCs, B-cell-depleted T cells, or T cells were the source of the cDNA or gDNA that made up the material.

The CDR3 has 13 residues. The V and J ends lost 3 bases and 11 bases, in that order; junction bases with no gene match: 10. Germline lookup yields CDR1 SQVTM and CDR2 ANQGSEA. Participants' reported clinical history set cohort assignment. The repertoire was sequenced with immunoSEQ multiplex PCR; TCRdb's copy has only in-frame clones and lacks some. The data contain 200,000 or so clones, around 87% of them seen just once; the ten biggest clones take up roughly 7.2%. The rearrangement links TRBV29-1 to TRBJ1-1; 9 bases are a match to TRBD1. This receptor was obtained from a man aged 25 to 40 in a cohort exposed to, infected with or recovered from COVID-19 (not recorded which). Sequencing was done on a sample of PBMCs or T cells enriched from blood (not recorded which). The CDR3 here is CSVEEHGTGRAFF. CDR3 DNA: TGCAGCGTTGAGGAGCACGGGACAGGGAGGGCTTTCTTT. Based on the CDR3 plus reference TRBV29-1 and TRBJ1-1, the full variable domain is SAVISQKPSRDICQRGTSLTIQCQVDSQVTMMFWYRQQPGQSLTLIATANQGSEATYESGFVIDKFPISRPNLTFSTLTVSNMSPEDSSIYLCSVEEHGTGRAFFGQGTRLTVV.